This TCR beta chain was captured in a study of neurological immune-mediated disorders. Study conclusions and caveats: One related-CDR3 cluster, which may be a signature, held the repertoires of 18 of 34 multiple sclerosis patients after phylogenetic grouping.

CDR1 and CDR2 from the germline V gene are SGHRS and YFSETQ. The CDR3 has 14 residues. Trimming removed 6 bases at V and 0 bases at J, with 9 bases between. The cDNA was generated through 5'RACE incorporating 10-nucleotide random UMIs. Each CDR3 protein gets one entry after TCRdb re-called the 5' RACE reads with MiXCR. The sample shows some 89,000 distinct CDR3 sequences, 4.3% of them seen only once. This clonotype was found many times. Antigen specificity is unknown. Time point reported: longitudinal time-point 3. This chain uses TRBV5-1 with TRBJ2-2; D is unresolved. The TCR sequence derives from an older woman with multiple sclerosis. The material sequenced was PBMCs. CDR3 sequence (DNA): TGCGCCAGCATGAGGCAGCCGAACACCGGGGAGCTGTTTTTT. This gives the protein CASMRQPNTGELFF.